Sequencing of this T cell receptor (beta chain) was carried out in a study of cytomegalovirus exposure and HLA in healthy donors (dated by TCRdb to 2015 to 2018). For context, the study as a whole: The 500 to 700 repertoires of the first cohort and the approximately 110 validation repertoires were produced on the same platform, according to a later analysis. The study aimed to test whether cataloging public T cell receptors could reveal signatures of past pathogen exposure. In addition to the first cohort of 650 to 800 subjects, a separate validation cohort of over 90 different subjects was used. To predict cytomegalovirus infection status, the study brought together high-throughput TCR immunosequencing, statistical association of individual TCRs with disease status, and machine learning.

The library was obtained by the immunoSEQ multiplex PCR assay. The study's own analysis went as follows. A statistical classification framework was built to diagnose cytomegalovirus status from the catalog of TCR beta chain sequences. In its TCRdb copy, this immuneACCESS table keeps in-frame sequences only and misses some clones. Where compared with another copy, unresolved V genes explain less than half of these, and the others have no known cause. V and J calls and clone size are as listed in that table; D and trimming were resolved from the DNA. This sample comprises about 150,000 clones, almost 85% of them detected only once. The top ten constitute about 32% of the sample. Results and caveats for the whole study, not just this receptor: The authors suggested that the approach could potentially be extended to other disease states and immunological phenotypes. In the study, about 150 TCR beta chains were listed as associated with cytomegalovirus. A later analysis had no HLA typing for the validation cohort, so co-occurrence there was scored across all 130 or so repertoires. In vitro tests confirmed that a few of the cytomegalovirus-associated TCR beta chains recognize cytomegalovirus antigens. Most TCR sequences were observed very rarely across donors, whereas some public TCRs were present in many individuals. Cytomegalovirus status was reported to be diagnosed by the classifier with high specificity and sensitivity in both the original and validation cohorts. In a later analysis, TCRs clustered in the first cohort were found to also tend to co-occur in the 130 or so validation repertoires, with about 93% of cluster scores above 0.

The donors belonged to the validation cohort of around 130 subjects, which was separate from the approximately 700-subject first cohort. With respect to this clone: What antigen it recognizes has not been identified. There are no base qualities to consult, and no much larger clone falls within one base.

Specimen: PBMCs. The sequence was obtained from a man aged 30 to 39 in good health and CMV-seropositive.

The DNA is as follows: TGTGCCAGCAGAACGGGACAGGGGGCTGGAAACACCATATATTTT. This translates into CASRTGQGAGNTIYF. Recombination joined TRBV6-5 with TRBJ1-3; a stretch of 11 junction bases matches TRBD1. Compared with germline, V lacks 6 bases and J lacks 2 bases; bases without a gene match: 3. Measured from the cysteine to the phenylalanine, the CDR3 is 15 residues long. The retained sequence is limited to the CDR3, 45 bases, with the frame set at the first base. CDR1 and CDR2, looked up from the germline V gene, are MNHEY and SVGAGI.